Each of the 25 T cell receptor beta chains below was sequenced from the same sample in a study of blood T cell repertoires in COVID-19. Generated by immunoSEQ multiplex PCR, the TCRdb table keeps only in-frame clones and is missing some. This table holds approximately 300,000 clones, 92% found once. The specimen was PBMCs or T cells enriched from blood (not recorded which). The receptors originated from a woman in her thirties who had recovered from COVID-19.

V and J are TRBV9 and TRBJ1-1; 7 positions agree with TRBD1. This CDR3 contains 15 residues. Losses at the gene ends were 3 bases for V and 1 base for J; bases not matched to a gene: 6. Germline values: CDR1 SGDLS, CDR2 YYNGEE. This CDR3 is CASSAGTVKNTEAFF. The CDR3 DNA is TGTGCCAGCAGCGCCGGGACAGTGAAGAACACTGAAGCTTTCTTT.

In this sample, this clone turned up once. This chain links TRBV14 with TRBJ2-2; no clear D. V lost 2 bases and J 0 bases, leaving 10 bases between the germline ends. The germline V gene encodes CDR1 SGHDN and CDR2 FVKESK. CDR3 length equals 16 residues. The CDR3 bases are TGTGCCAGCAGCCAATTTGAGCAAGCGAACACCGGGGAGCTGTTTTTT. Protein product: CASSQFEQANTGELFF. The whole variable domain, remainder taken from reference TRBV14 and TRBJ2-2, is EAGVTQFPSHSVIEKGQTVTLRCDPISGHDNLYWYRRVMGKEIKFLLHFVKESKQDESGMPNNRFLAERTGGTYSTLKVQPAELEDSGVYFCASSQFEQANTGELFFGEGSRLTVL.

Here the CDR3 reads CASLGGLAFNEQFF. The CDR3 DNA follows: TGTGCCAGCCTCGGCGGACTAGCGTTCAATGAGCAGTTCTTC. The chain employs TRBV27 and TRBJ2-1, with 9 bases matching TRBD2. Germline V gene data show CDR1 as MNHEY and CDR2 as SMNVEV (reference sequence). Losses at the gene ends were 8 bases for V and 6 bases for J; bases not matched to a gene: 8. The CDR3 runs to 14 residues.

The rearrangement joins TRBV29-1 to TRBJ2-5, with no clear D. This CDR3 has 14 residues. Germline V gene lookup returns CDR1 SQVTM and CDR2 ANQGSEA. V shed 6 bases and J shed 5 bases, with 19 bases lying between them. DNA of the CDR3: TGCAGCGTCCGAAAGAGGCTAACACCGGAGACCCAGTACTTC. Translating it yields CSVRKRLTPETQYF.

The V gene is TRBV20-1, the J gene TRBJ1-5; D perhaps matches TRBD1 (5 bases). Trimming cost V 3 bases and J 2 bases, with 17 bases left between them. Germline V gene data show CDR1 as DFQATT and CDR2 as SNEGSKA (reference sequence). The CDR3 consists of 16 residues. The CDR3 is CSASLAVGGGNQPQHF. CDR3 in DNA: TGCAGTGCTAGTTTGGCGGTAGGAGGGGGCAATCAGCCCCAGCATTTT.

In its sample, this clone was seen once. The CDR3 loop is CASSLGSQETQYF. The CDR3 bases are TGTGCCAGCAGTCTCGGGAGCCAAGAGACCCAGTACTTC. The rearrangement joins TRBV12-3 or TRBV12-4 to TRBJ2-5; TRBD2 is a possible D gene (6 bases). The CDR3 length is 13 residues. The V end lost 5 bases, the J end lost 1 base, and 8 bases lay between the germline ends.

The chain carries TRBV19 and TRBJ2-3; perhaps TRBD1 as D (5 bases). The V gene's germline CDR1 is LNHDA and CDR2 SQIVND (reference sequence). The CDR3 has 17 residues. V lost 3 bases, J lost 2 bases, and 18 bases lay in between. CDR3 residues: CASSILLQGWDTDTQYF. The CDR3 DNA sequence: TGTGCCAGTAGTATTCTCCTGCAGGGCTGGGACACAGATACGCAGTATTTT.

The V gene is TRBV4-3, the J gene TRBJ1-2; TRBD1 agrees at 7 bases. V was clipped by 5 bases and J by 0 bases; unmatched bases: 9. From germline, CDR1 is LGHNA and CDR2 YSLEER. The CDR3 runs to 16 residues. The DNA of the CDR3 is TGCGCCAGCAGCTGGGGACAGCCTACCTCTAACTATGGCTACACCTTC. It translates to CASSWGQPTSNYGYTF.

The rearrangement uses TRBV6-6 and TRBJ2-7; 9 bases align to TRBD2. The CDR3 is 16 residues long. CDR1 and CDR2 (germline): MNHNY, SVGAGI (reference sequence). V lost 4 bases and J lost 6; bases outside the gene matches: 13. The CDR3 spells CASSSPGSGSPGEQYF. CDR3 nucleotide sequence: TGTGCCAGCAGTTCTCCGGGTAGCGGGAGCCCAGGCGAGCAGTACTTC.

This clone was seen once. The chain carries TRBV28 and TRBJ1-5; maybe TRBD1 (5 bases). The CDR3 is made up of 15 amino acids. The germline V and J ends were trimmed by 8 bases and 1 base, with 15 bases remaining between them. Germline V gene data show CDR1 as MDHEN and CDR2 as SYDVKM. CDR3 sequence: CASEFQGTSNQPQHF. In DNA form, the CDR3 reads TGTGCCAGCGAGTTTCAGGGAACCAGCAATCAGCCCCAGCATTTT.

V and J are TRBV5-6 and TRBJ2-7, with D hard to call. The V gene's germline CDR1 is SGHDT and CDR2 YYEEEE. CDR3 length: 16 amino acids. Trimming removed 0 bases from V and 1 base from J, with 14 bases in between. CDR3: CASSLDFRGWSYEQYF. Written as DNA, the CDR3 is TGTGCCAGCAGCTTGGACTTTAGAGGCTGGTCCTACGAGCAGTACTTC.

The chain carries TRBV19 and TRBJ2-7; TRBD2 aligns across 10 bases. Losses at the gene ends were 8 bases for V and 2 bases for J; bases not matched to a gene: 6. The CDR3 covers 14 residues. Germline V CDR1 and CDR2: LNHDA, SQIVND (reference sequence). CDR3 protein: CASRGSGRAYEQYF. The DNA for the CDR3 is TGTGCCAGTCGCGGGAGCGGGAGGGCCTACGAGCAGTACTTC.

This clone was detected only a few times. The V and J genes are TRBV18 and TRBJ2-1; weak D call: TRBD1 (5 bases). CDR3 size: 16 residues. Germline CDR1 and CDR2: KGHSH and LQKENI. V lost 6 bases, J lost 0 bases, and 15 bases lay in between. CDR3 loop: CASSPLTVSSYNEQFF. The CDR3 DNA is TGTGCCAGCTCTCCCTTGACAGTTAGCTCCTACAATGAGCAGTTCTTC.

V gene TRBV6-5 combines with J gene TRBJ2-7; 11 bases are a match to TRBD2. The germline CDR1 and CDR2 sequences are MNHEY and SVGAGI. The CDR3 is 14 residues long. Losses at the gene ends were 6 bases for V and 2 bases for J; bases not matched to a gene: 3. In DNA form, the CDR3 reads TGTGCCAGCAGCTCGACTAGCGGGACCTACGAGCAGTACTTC. The encoded protein is CASSSTSGTYEQYF.

This clone has a single count. The rearrangement links TRBV24-1 to TRBJ2-1; D unclear. The CDR3 covers 13 residues. Germline CDR1 is KGHDR and CDR2 is SFDVKD. V lost 4 bases and J lost 2, with 5 bases in between. CDR3 DNA sequence: TGTGCCACCAGTGACACACCCTACAATGAGCAGTTCTTC. This gives the protein CATSDTPYNEQFF.

The V gene is TRBV19, the J gene TRBJ1-4; TRBD1 is a possible D gene (5 bases). Trimming took 5 bases from V and 8 from J, leaving 27 bases between them. This CDR3 has 18 amino acids. CDR1 and CDR2 (germline): LNHDA, SQIVND (reference sequence). This CDR3 is CASSARIDGTSAGEKLFF. The CDR3 DNA sequence: TGTGCCAGTAGTGCCCGGATTGACGGGACTTCGGCCGGGGAAAAACTGTTTTTT.

The rearrangement uses TRBV2 and TRBJ2-6, with a tentative D call TRBD1 (5 bases). Germline V gene data show CDR1 as SNHLY and CDR2 as FYNNEI. Trimming took off 5 bases at V and 0 bases at J, with 8 bases between the two ends. This CDR3 has 15 residues. CDR3 DNA sequence: TGTGCCAGCAGTCCCACAGGCTCTGGGGCCAACGTCCTGACTTTC. This gives the protein CASSPTGSGANVLTF.

The chain joins TRBV9 to TRBJ2-1; 14 bases are shared with TRBD2. V lost 7 bases and J lost 4; bases outside the gene matches: 4. CDR1 and CDR2 (germline): SGDLS, YYNGEE. The CDR3 is made up of 15 amino acids. The CDR3, as DNA: TGTGCCAGCGGGACTAGCGGGGGCTCATACAATGAGCAGTTCTTC. This codes for CASGTSGGSYNEQFF.

Remarks on this clone: The sample holds other DNA sequences that translate to the same CDR3. J is TRBJ1-1 and V is TRBV7-9; possibly TRBD1 for D (5 bases). The CDR3 is made up of 13 amino acids. V was clipped by 3 bases and J by 2 bases, with 7 bases between them. Germline V CDR1 and CDR2: SEHNR, FQNEAQ (reference sequence). The CDR3 coding sequence is TGTGCCAGCAGCTTCCAGGGAAACACTGAAGCTTTCTTT. Residues: CASSFQGNTEAFF.

The chain couples TRBV6-1 to TRBJ2-5, with TRBD1 matching over 7 bases. Germline-derived CDR1 and CDR2 are MNHNS and SASEGT. The ends lost 2 bases at V and 4 bases at J; junction bases unmatched: 16. This CDR3 comprises 18 residues. The CDR3 bases are TGTGCCAGCAGTGAATATCCAGGGACAGTGATGCCCCCAGAGACCCAGTACTTC. Translated: CASSEYPGTVMPPETQYF.

J is TRBJ2-1 and V is TRBV5-6, with 8 bases matching TRBD1. The CDR3 has 16 amino acids. Germline lookup yields CDR1 SGHDT and CDR2 YYEEEE. The J segment lost 2 bases and the V segment lost 2 bases, leaving 6 bases of the junction unmatched. The CDR3 loop is CASSLTGGSPYNEQFF. CDR3 coding DNA: TGTGCCAGCAGCTTAACAGGGGGGTCCCCCTACAATGAGCAGTTCTTC.

The chain uses TRBV5-1 and TRBJ1-2; TRBD1 is a possible D gene (6 bases). The germline V gene has CDR1 SGHRS and CDR2 YFSETQ. V was pared by 1 base and J by 6 bases, with 16 bases between. The CDR3 is 15 amino acids. CDR3 protein: CASSLFTGSGDGYTF. The CDR3 bases are TGCGCCAGCAGCTTGTTTACAGGGTCCGGGGATGGCTACACCTTC. Variable domain in full (rest from reference TRBV5-1 and TRBJ1-2): KAGVTQTPRYLIKTRGQQVTLSCSPISGHRSVSWYQQTPGQGLQFLFEYFSETQRNKGNFPGRFSGRQFSNSRSEMNVSTLELGDSALYLCASSLFTGSGDGYTFGSGTRLTVV.

The chain has TRBV14 and TRBJ2-4; a possible D gene is TRBD2 (5 bases). V gave up 0 bases and J gave up 1 base, with 13 bases separating them. The germline gives CDR1 SGHDN, CDR2 FVKESK. There are 17 residues in the CDR3. The CDR3 bases are TGTGCCAGCAGCCAAGATTATGCTCCGGGGGCCAAAAACATTCAGTACTTC. Translation: CASSQDYAPGAKNIQYF.

The chain employs TRBV5-1 and TRBJ1-2, with D unresolved. From germline, CDR1 is SGHRS and CDR2 YFSETQ. CDR3 length: 13 amino acids. The ends were cut back, 0 bases at V and 11 bases at J, with 14 bases in the middle. The CDR3, as DNA: TGCGCCAGCAGCTTGGGTAACGGGTATAGGTACACCTTC. Translation: CASSLGNGYRYTF.

The CDR3 protein is CASSLDNSPDTQYF. CDR3 in DNA: TGTGCCAGCAGCCTGGACAACTCCCCAGATACGCAGTATTTT. The rearrangement uses TRBV7-9 and TRBJ2-3; D may be TRBD1 (5 bases). The CDR3 sequence is 14 residues long. V was shortened by 5 bases and J by 4 bases, with 13 bases between the two germline ends. Per germline, CDR1 SEHNR and CDR2 FQNEAQ (reference sequence).